This T cell receptor beta chain was found in a study of CD8+ T cells in alopecia areata. About the research overall: Patients in the treated group were given tofacitinib by mouth, 5 to 10 mg twice a day.

cDNA reverse transcribed from extracted RNA served as the sequencing template. Repertoires were generated with immunoSEQ multiplex PCR, while TCRdb's copy carries only in-frame clones and drops some. Counted here are roughly 280,000 clones, 60% occurring once; the ten biggest clones make up 0.75% to 0.95%. As to treatment: oral pan-JAK inhibitor, 5-10 mg twice daily. This clone was observed a few times. Its target is not known. The CDR3 is made up of 16 amino acids. The germline V gene has CDR1 SGHTS and CDR2 YDEGEE. J was trimmed by 7 bases and V by 4 bases; bases with no gene match: 8. Overall study findings and caveats: Researchers say the link of baseline CD8+ expansion to response remains uncertain, with one nonresponder. Tofacitinib significantly brought down scalp clonality and expanded CD8+ clones among top 100. Throughout tofacitinib, many expanded lesional clones continued to persist in scalp and blood.

V is TRBV5-8 and J is TRBJ2-1; 13 bases are a match to TRBD2. This clonotype was sampled from a human donor with alopecia areata. The sequenced sample was CD4+ T cells sorted from blood, obtained at roughly week 52, from a patient treated with tofacitinib. CDR3 loop: CASSLGTSGDGNEQFF. CDR3 in DNA: TGTGCCAGCAGCCTCGGGACTAGCGGGGATGGGAATGAGCAGTTCTTC.